This TCR beta chain was obtained from a study of T cells in Graves' hyperthyroidism and ophthalmopathy. TCR beta CDR3 sequences were amplified from RNA transcripts. The primer set for the first-round RT-PCR of the TCR CDR3 was HTBI. TCRdb redid the calling of the multiplex PCR reads with MiXCR, one entry per CDR3 protein. This table has 460,000 or so distinct CDR3 sequences, around 14% appearing once. This clonotype showed up many times. Antigen unknown. Germline assignment: CDR1 SGHTA and CDR2 FQGTGA. Between the trimmed V and J ends, which lost 5 bases and 0 bases, there was a span of 20 bases. The CDR3 covers 18 residues. Study conclusions and caveats: Expanded thyroid clonotypes (above 0.001) were mostly also found in blood.

No ophthalmopathy progression within 18 months constituted stable Graves' hyperthyroidism. Criteria for exclusion of patients were uncontrolled infection, other autoimmune disease, pregnancy or lactation. The gene calls are TRBV7-3 and TRBJ2-1; D could derive from TRBD1 or TRBD2 (6 bases each). The receptor's source is a woman aged 18-35 years with Graves' hyperthyroidism. Sequenced: blood. The CDR3 DNA sequence: TGTGCCAGCAGCCCCAACTACGGGGGCCGGAGCTCCTACAATGAGCAGTTCTTC. Its translation: CASSPNYGGRSSYNEQFF.